This T cell receptor beta chain was identified in a study of cytomegalovirus exposure and HLA in healthy donors. The ends were cut back, 4 bases at V and 4 bases at J, with 22 bases in the middle. This CDR3 is built from 17 residues. Germline values: CDR1 MNHEY, CDR2 SMNVEV (reference sequence). Repertoires were generated with immunoSEQ multiplex PCR, while TCRdb's copy carries only in-frame clones and drops some. The repertoire holds about 200,000 clones, with approximately 85% as singletons. V usage is TRBV27 and J usage is TRBJ1-2, with D possibly matching TRBD1 (5 bases). Source material: PBMCs. This TCR derives from a woman aged 18 to 35 in good health and CMV-seronegative. The CDR3 loop reads CASSYLSPTRAGYGYTF. In DNA form, the CDR3 reads TGTGCCAGCAGTTATTTGTCCCCGACCAGGGCAGGCTATGGCTACACCTTC.